The sequence of this T cell receptor (beta chain) was determined in a study of OX40 agonist ivuxolimab in advanced cancers. Overall study: Ivuxolimab, an agonistic anti-OX40 (CD134) antibody, was given to patients. Dose-escalation patients suffered from hepatocellular carcinoma, melanoma, renal cell or head and neck cancer. At 82.7% male, the cohort had a mean age of about 60 years, ranging from roughly 20 to 79.

The length of the CDR3 is 13 residues. The germline CDR1 and CDR2 sequences are SQVTM and ANQGSEA. With V trimmed by 5 bases and J by 3 bases, 7 bases remained unmatched. Sequencing used immunoSEQ multiplex PCR; TCRdb keeps in-frame clones, though not all of them. Altogether around 82,000 clones are present, around 88% being singletons, with the ten largest covering roughly 0.71%. This sequence originates from an adult with an advanced solid tumor such as melanoma, head and neck, liver or kidney cancer. Specimen: CD4+ or CD8+ T cells sorted from blood, collected in a trial of the OX40 agonist ivuxolimab. The chain is built from TRBV29-1 and TRBJ2-7; 7 nucleotides match TRBD1. The CDR3 nucleotides are TGCAGCGTTACTGGGACAGACCGCTACGAGCAGTACTTC. It yields the protein CSVTGTDRYEQYF.